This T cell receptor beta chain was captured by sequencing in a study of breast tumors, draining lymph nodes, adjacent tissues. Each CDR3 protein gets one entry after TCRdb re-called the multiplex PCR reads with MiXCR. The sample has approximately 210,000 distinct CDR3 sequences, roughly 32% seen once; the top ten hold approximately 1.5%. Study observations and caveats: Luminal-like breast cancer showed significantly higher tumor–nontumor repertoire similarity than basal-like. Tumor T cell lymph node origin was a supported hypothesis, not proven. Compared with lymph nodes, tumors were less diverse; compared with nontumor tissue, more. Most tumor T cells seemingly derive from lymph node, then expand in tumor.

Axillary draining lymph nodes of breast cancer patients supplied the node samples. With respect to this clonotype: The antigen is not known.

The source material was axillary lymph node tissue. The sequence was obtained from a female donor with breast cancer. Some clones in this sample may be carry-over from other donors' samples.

CDR3 sequence: CSAPRRDSYEHF. The CDR3 DNA follows: TGCAGTGCTCCTCGGAGGGACAGCTACGAGCATTTT. The chain is built from TRBV20-1 and TRBJ1-5; 7 positions match TRBD1. Germline trimming cut 5 bases from V and 14 bases from J; bases unmatched to any gene: 12. CDR3 length: 12 residues. Germline V gene sequence: CDR1 DFQATT, CDR2 SNEGSKA (reference sequence).